A selection of T cell receptor beta chains follows, all from one sample in a study of cytomegalovirus exposure and HLA in healthy donors. Libraries were prepared by immunoSEQ multiplex PCR; TCRdb keeps only in-frame clonotypes and omits some of them. The table shows some 200,000 clones, with 82% occurring only once. Sequencing was performed on PBMCs. The receptors stem from a young woman in good health and CMV-seronegative. The CDR3 runs from the conserved cysteine through the conserved F or W. The order of the fields is CDR3 protein, V gene, J gene, CDR3 length.

CASSLEGRTFSGNTIYF,TRBV5-1,TRBJ1-3,17
CASSEAEVSEQYF,TRBV6-1,TRBJ2-7,13
CASSLGEHYEQYF,TRBV11-1,TRBJ2-7,13
CASSSLAKGLATNEKLFF,TRBV7-6,TRBJ1-4,18
CASQGRSNYGYTF,TRBV2,TRBJ1-2,13
CASSLFGAEGNTIYF,TRBV4-2,TRBJ1-3,15
CASRWDTSETQYF,TRBV7-9,TRBJ2-5,13
CASSLETWSTEAFF,TRBV7-2,TRBJ1-1,14
CASSYSGQPNQPQHF,TRBV6-6,TRBJ1-5,15
CASSPQVNYGYTF,TRBV6-1,TRBJ1-2,13
CASSPGGSGSNEQYF,TRBV7-2,TRBJ2-7,15
CASRIAGEETQYF,TRBV5-1,TRBJ2-5,13
CASSRQGANTEAFF,TRBV5-4,TRBJ1-1,14
CSVGPGLGGGNAIYF,TRBV29-1,TRBJ1-3,15
CASSPDGSPGYTF,TRBV18,TRBJ1-2,13
CASSSHVGGTNEKLFF,TRBV28,TRBJ1-4,16
CASSLREGYEQYF,TRBV27,TRBJ2-7,13
CASRKGGSEVYEQYF,TRBV6-1,TRBJ2-7,15
CASSQPLYANYGYTF,TRBV4-1,TRBJ1-2,15
CASSELQGLGEKLFF,TRBV2,TRBJ1-4,15
CASSIHPGQETNTEAFF,TRBV19,TRBJ1-1,17
CATSAGAYQPQHF,TRBV2,TRBJ1-5,13